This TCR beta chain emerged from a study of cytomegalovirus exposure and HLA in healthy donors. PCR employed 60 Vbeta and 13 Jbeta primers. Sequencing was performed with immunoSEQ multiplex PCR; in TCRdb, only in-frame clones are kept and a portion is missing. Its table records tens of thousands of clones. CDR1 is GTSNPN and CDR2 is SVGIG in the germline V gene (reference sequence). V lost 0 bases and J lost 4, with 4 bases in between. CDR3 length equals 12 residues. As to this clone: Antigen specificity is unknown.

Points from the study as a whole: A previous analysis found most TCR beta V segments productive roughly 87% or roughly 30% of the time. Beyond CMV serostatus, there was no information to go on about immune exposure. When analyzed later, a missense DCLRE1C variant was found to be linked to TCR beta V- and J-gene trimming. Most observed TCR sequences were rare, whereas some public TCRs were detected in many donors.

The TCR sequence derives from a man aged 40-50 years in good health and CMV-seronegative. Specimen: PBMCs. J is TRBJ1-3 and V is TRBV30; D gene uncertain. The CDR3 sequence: CAWSVLGNTIYF. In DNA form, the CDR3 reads TGTGCCTGGAGTGTACTAGGAAACACCATATATTTT.